A selection of T cell receptor beta chains follows, all from one sample in a study of CD8 T cells in ankylosing spondylitis. TCRdb reanalysed the 5' RACE reads using MiXCR and keeps one entry per CDR3 protein. The table records approximately 400,000 distinct CDR3 sequences, roughly 18% of them present only once. The sequencing sample was made of blood, either unsorted or a sorted T cell fraction (not recorded which). These receptor sequences come from a male donor with ankylosing spondylitis. Each CDR3 is given with its conserved first and last residue. D genes are given only for firm matches. Where a row states a size, it is once, few, many or the class of an expanded clone; other rows omit it.

J,V,D,size,DNA,CDR3
TRBJ2-7,TRBV27,.,.,TGTGCCAGCAGGACTCAGGGGCACCTCTACGAGCAGTACTTC,CASRTQGHLYEQYF
TRBJ2-1,TRBV5-1,.,few,TGCGCCAGCAGCTCCAACATACAGGCCCCGAGTGAGCAGTTCTTC,CASSSNIQAPSEQFF
TRBJ2-3,TRBV7-9,.,.,TGTGCCAGCAGCTTAGGATCCGGACTAGATACGCAGTATTTT,CASSLGSGLDTQYF
TRBJ2-3,TRBV29-1,.,many,TGCAGCGTAGAAACAGTAACAGATACGCAGTATTTT,CSVETVTDTQYF
TRBJ2-3,TRBV27,TRBD1,few,TGTGCCAGCAGTTACACGGACAGGGGGAATTGGGGAGATACGCAGTATTTT,CASSYTDRGNWGDTQYF
TRBJ2-3,TRBV5-1,TRBD2,few,TGCGCCAGCAGCTACTGGACTAGCGGGGCTCGCACAGATACGCAGTATTTT,CASSYWTSGARTDTQYF
TRBJ1-4,TRBV27,TRBD1,many,TGTGCCAGCAGGCCGAGGGACAGACCAAATGAAAAACTGTTTTTT,CASRPRDRPNEKLFF
TRBJ2-7,TRBV11-2,TRBD2,few,TGTGCCAGCAGCTTAGAGGGTGGGGCTAGCGGGAGTGGGAGCTCCTACGAGCAGTACTTC,CASSLEGGASGSGSSYEQYF
TRBJ2-2,TRBV9,TRBD1,.,TGTGCCCGGGACAGCCCGAACACCGGGGAGCTGTTTTTT,CARDSPNTGELFF
TRBJ1-1,TRBV4-2,.,.,TGTGCCAGCAGCCAAGTAACGAAAAACACTGAAGCTTTCTTT,CASSQVTKNTEAFF
TRBJ2-1,TRBV11-1,TRBD2,.,TGTGCCAGCAGCTTAGCACGGATAACTAGCGGGAGATACAATGAGCAGTTCTTC,CASSLARITSGRYNEQFF
TRBJ1-3,TRBV11-2,TRBD1,few,TGTGCCAGCAGCCCGGGACAGGGCTTGTACACCATATATTTT,CASSPGQGLYTIYF
TRBJ2-1,TRBV7-3,TRBD1,few,TGTGCCAGCAGCTCGACAGGGGAGGCAGGCCCCACGCAGTTCTTC,CASSSTGEAGPTQFF
TRBJ2-1,TRBV20-1,TRBD2,.,TGCAGTGCTAGTTTTAGCGGGGGCCATGAGCAGTTCTTC,CSASFSGGHEQFF
TRBJ2-3,TRBV7-2,TRBD2,.,TGTGCCAGCAGCTCAGTAGCGGGAGGGCCAGATACGCAGTATTTT,CASSSVAGGPDTQYF
TRBJ2-3,TRBV18,.,many,TGTGCCAGCTCGCCGAGCTCAACAGCCCCAGATACGCAGTATTTT,CASSPSSTAPDTQYF
TRBJ2-1,TRBV19,TRBD1,once,TGTGCCAGTAGTATACCCCGGACAGGGGGTGGTGAGCAGTTCTTC,CASSIPRTGGGEQFF
TRBJ2-5,TRBV11-3,.,.,TGTGCCAGCTCCGACAGTCCCATCGAGACCCAGTACTTC,CASSDSPIETQYF
TRBJ1-1,TRBV20-1,.,.,TGCAGTGCTAGAGGTTTGAAAGCTGAAGCTTTCTTT,CSARGLKAEAFF
TRBJ2-1,TRBV6-1,TRBD2,.,TGTGCCAGCAGTGGACTAGCGGGCACCAATGAGCAGTTCTTC,CASSGLAGTNEQFF
TRBJ2-3,TRBV20-1,.,.,TGCAGTGCTAGCGCGGGCGCCGGCACAGATACGCAGTATTTT,CSASAGAGTDTQYF
TRBJ1-3,TRBV3-1,.,.,TGTGCCAGCAGCCTTTGGACAGTCTCTGGAAACACCATATATTTT,CASSLWTVSGNTIYF
TRBJ2-1,TRBV7-9,.,many,TGTGCCAGCAGCAGAGCCGGGACCTCATTTTACAATGAGCAGTTCTTC,CASSRAGTSFYNEQFF
TRBJ2-2,TRBV12-3/TRBV12-4,TRBD2,many,TGTGCCAGCAGTCGACCGGGACTAGCGGGATTCACCGGGGAGCTGTTTTTT,CASSRPGLAGFTGELFF
TRBJ2-2,TRBV2,TRBD2,.,TGTGCCAGCACCACCGCCACTAGCGGGGGTAACGGGGAGCTGTTTTTT,CASTTATSGGNGELFF
TRBJ2-1,TRBV10-2,.,few,TGCGCCAGCAGTGAGATAGGGGATAAGAGCTACAATGAGCAGTTCTTC,CASSEIGDKSYNEQFF
TRBJ1-1,TRBV18,.,few,TGTGCCAGCTCACCCGGGGTGACTGAAGCTTTCTTT,CASSPGVTEAFF
TRBJ2-7,TRBV28,TRBD2,few,TGTGCCAGCACCGGACTAGCGGTTCCCTACGAGCAGTACTTC,CASTGLAVPYEQYF
TRBJ2-1,TRBV7-3,TRBD2,.,TGTGCCAGCAGTCAGAGCGGGAGTCTCTACAATGAGCAGTTCTTC,CASSQSGSLYNEQFF
TRBJ2-7,TRBV6-2/TRBV6-3,.,.,TGTGCCAGCAGTTATCAGCGGAACTACGAGCAGTACTTC,CASSYQRNYEQYF
TRBJ2-5,TRBV2,TRBD2,.,TGTGCCAGCAGGGGGACTAGCGGTTACGAGACCCAGTACTTC,CASRGTSGYETQYF
TRBJ2-7,TRBV2,TRBD1,few,TGTGCCACCCTAGAAGGGGGCCACTCCTACGAGCAGTACTTC,CATLEGGHSYEQYF
TRBJ2-2,TRBV20-1,.,.,TGCAGTGCTACCGGGCCCCCGAACACCGGGGAGCTGTTTTTT,CSATGPPNTGELFF
TRBJ2-5,TRBV7-2,.,.,TGTGCCAGCAGCTTATTGACTCAAGAGACCCAGTACTTC,CASSLLTQETQYF
TRBJ1-1,TRBV20-1,.,few,TGCAGTGCTCCACCTAGGACCCGAATATTGAACACTGAAGCTTTCTTT,CSAPPRTRILNTEAFF
TRBJ1-2,TRBV19,TRBD1,.,TGTGCCAGTAGTATCCGCTCACCGGGACAGGCCGTTAACTATGGCTACACCTTC,CASSIRSPGQAVNYGYTF
TRBJ1-2,TRBV29-1,.,.,TGCAGCGTTGACGAGTCAGGGCTTAAAGGGGGCTACACCTTC,CSVDESGLKGGYTF
TRBJ2-3,TRBV12-3/TRBV12-4,.,few,TGTGCCAGCAGTTTCGACTACCTGAGCACAGATACGCAGTATTTT,CASSFDYLSTDTQYF
TRBJ2-5,TRBV10-2,.,.,TGCGCCAGCAGTGACCCTAGACAGACCCAAGAGACCCAGTACTTC,CASSDPRQTQETQYF
TRBJ2-3,TRBV27,.,.,TGTGCCAGCAGTTTACGGCCTTTCACAGATACGCAGTATTTT,CASSLRPFTDTQYF
TRBJ2-7,TRBV5-6,.,few,TGTGCCAGCAGCTGGGCCGGTGGGGATGCCCCCGGAGAGCAGTACTTC,CASSWAGGDAPGEQYF
TRBJ2-3,TRBV7-4,TRBD2,.,TGTACCAGCAGTACCGGGACTAGCGTGAATGGACGGATGGATACGCAGTATTTT,CTSSTGTSVNGRMDTQYF
TRBJ1-6,TRBV7-9,.,.,TGTGCCAGTGGTGGGAGTAATTCACCCCTCCACTTT,CASGGSNSPLHF
TRBJ2-6,TRBV5-1,.,.,TGCGCCAGCAGCCCGGATATCTCTGGGGCCAACGTCCTGACTTTC,CASSPDISGANVLTF
TRBJ1-1,TRBV2,TRBD1,.,TGTGCCAGGGGTAGTACAGGGGGCACTGAAGCTTTCTTT,CARGSTGGTEAFF